This T cell receptor beta chain was identified in a study of cytomegalovirus exposure and HLA in healthy donors. General study points: The study flagged some 180 TCR beta chains as cytomegalovirus-associated. Cytomegalovirus status was reportedly diagnosed by the classifier with high specificity and sensitivity.

This CDR3 comprises 12 residues. From germline, CDR1 is MNHEY and CDR2 SMNVEV (reference sequence). V shed 7 bases and J shed 6 bases, with 10 bases lying between them. For this clone: The antigen remains unidentified.

The method was immunoSEQ multiplex PCR; TCRdb's version includes in-frame clones alone and lacks a portion of them. The data hold about 300,000 clones, with approximately 88% observed a single time. Among the roughly 120 subjects of the validation cohort, separate from the approximately 660-subject first cohort, were the donors. The sequencing sample was made of PBMCs. This chain links TRBV27 with TRBJ1-5; D unclear. This clonotype was sampled from a woman between 18 and 29 years old in good health and CMV-seronegative. CDR3 nucleotide sequence: TGTGCCAGCAAATCATCCGGTCAGCCCCAGCATTTT. This encodes CASKSSGQPQHF.